The rows below give T cell receptor beta chains drawn from one sample of a study of cytomegalovirus exposure and HLA in healthy donors. The protocol was immunoSEQ multiplex PCR, while the TCRdb copy is restricted to in-frame clones and leaves out a portion. The top ten clones hold 8.5% of a sample with 160,000 or so clones, around 80% of them seen once. The specimen was PBMCs. These receptors all stem from a male donor in good health and CMV-seropositive. The CDR3 runs from the conserved cysteine through the conserved F or W. A D gene is named only where the DNA matches it firmly. Rows may omit the clone size; those that give it use once, few, many or a size class.

cdr3_length: 14; j_call: TRBJ2-3; v_call: TRBV2; d_call: NA; clone_size: few; cdr3_aa: CASSESSITDTQYF; cdr3_nt: TGTGCCAGCAGTGAAAGTAGTATCACAGATACGCAGTATTTT
cdr3_length: 16; j_call: TRBJ1-2; v_call: TRBV19; d_call: NA; clone_size: NA; cdr3_aa: CASSIGPDSLNYGYTF; cdr3_nt: TGTGCCAGTAGTATAGGGCCTGACAGTCTCAACTATGGCTACACCTTC
cdr3_length: 13; j_call: TRBJ2-2; v_call: TRBV6-5; d_call: NA; clone_size: NA; cdr3_aa: CASSYGGGGELFF; cdr3_nt: TGTGCCAGCAGTTACGGTGGAGGCGGGGAGCTGTTTTTT
cdr3_length: 13; j_call: TRBJ1-2; v_call: TRBV25-1; d_call: NA; clone_size: NA; cdr3_aa: CASSETGNYGYTF; cdr3_nt: TGTGCCAGCAGTGAAACAGGGAACTATGGCTACACCTTC
cdr3_length: 14; j_call: TRBJ1-1; v_call: TRBV18; d_call: NA; clone_size: NA; cdr3_aa: CASSPDAGSGEAFF; cdr3_nt: TGTGCCAGCTCTCCAGATGCGGGGAGCGGTGAAGCTTTCTTT
cdr3_length: 14; j_call: TRBJ1-1; v_call: TRBV19; d_call: NA; clone_size: NA; cdr3_aa: CASSTLQGWTEAFF; cdr3_nt: TGTGCCAGTAGTACTCTGCAGGGGTGGACTGAAGCTTTCTTT
cdr3_length: 15; j_call: TRBJ2-3; v_call: TRBV4-1; d_call: TRBD2; clone_size: NA; cdr3_aa: CASSPRERGTDTQYF; cdr3_nt: TGCGCCAGCAGCCCCCGGGAGCGGGGAACAGATACGCAGTATTTT
cdr3_length: 12; j_call: TRBJ1-5; v_call: TRBV27; d_call: TRBD1; clone_size: few; cdr3_aa: CAGRTGGQPQHF; cdr3_nt: TGTGCCGGGAGGACAGGGGGACAGCCCCAGCATTTT
cdr3_length: 15; j_call: TRBJ2-3; v_call: TRBV5-4; d_call: NA; clone_size: NA; cdr3_aa: CASSLGLPSFDTQYF; cdr3_nt: TGTGCCAGCAGCTTGGGACTACCTTCATTCGATACGCAGTATTTT
cdr3_length: 15; j_call: TRBJ2-5; v_call: TRBV6-1; d_call: NA; clone_size: few; cdr3_aa: CASSQGGARIETQYF; cdr3_nt: TGTGCCAGCAGCCAAGGCGGGGCTCGAATAGAGACCCAGTACTTC
cdr3_length: 14; j_call: TRBJ1-5; v_call: TRBV5-1; d_call: NA; clone_size: few; cdr3_aa: CASSLTGSNQPQHF; cdr3_nt: TGCGCCAGCAGCCTTACAGGGAGCAATCAGCCCCAGCATTTT
cdr3_length: 18; j_call: TRBJ2-7; v_call: TRBV30; d_call: TRBD2; clone_size: NA; cdr3_aa: CAWEPLPGLAGAKREQYF; cdr3_nt: TGTGCCTGGGAGCCTCTCCCGGGACTAGCGGGAGCAAAGAGAGAGCAGTACTTC
cdr3_length: 17; j_call: TRBJ1-5; v_call: TRBV27; d_call: NA; clone_size: NA; cdr3_aa: CASSLSGQGLSLGPQHF; cdr3_nt: TGTGCCAGCAGTTTATCGGGTCAAGGACTGTCCCTCGGGCCCCAGCATTTT
cdr3_length: 14; j_call: TRBJ1-1; v_call: TRBV5-1; d_call: TRBD1; clone_size: NA; cdr3_aa: CASSRDRVNTEAFF; cdr3_nt: TGCGCCAGCAGCCGGGACAGGGTGAACACTGAAGCTTTCTTT
cdr3_length: 14; j_call: TRBJ2-1; v_call: TRBV4-3; d_call: NA; clone_size: NA; cdr3_aa: CASSQVQGWDEQFF; cdr3_nt: TGCGCCAGCAGCCAAGTGCAGGGTTGGGATGAGCAGTTCTTC
cdr3_length: 15; j_call: TRBJ2-5; v_call: TRBV11-2; d_call: NA; clone_size: once; cdr3_aa: CASSLDYQYQETQYF; cdr3_nt: TGTGCCAGCAGCTTAGATTACCAGTACCAAGAGACCCAGTACTTC
cdr3_length: 15; j_call: TRBJ1-6; v_call: TRBV27; d_call: NA; clone_size: NA; cdr3_aa: CASSLLMGANSPLHF; cdr3_nt: TGTGCCAGCAGTTTACTCATGGGGGCTAATTCACCCCTCCACTTT
cdr3_length: 13; j_call: TRBJ2-7; v_call: TRBV9; d_call: TRBD2; clone_size: NA; cdr3_aa: CASSEGTNYEQYF; cdr3_nt: TGTGCCAGCAGCGAGGGGACTAACTACGAGCAGTACTTC
cdr3_length: 16; j_call: TRBJ2-7; v_call: TRBV4-3; d_call: TRBD2; clone_size: once; cdr3_aa: CASSQGTSGKAYEQYF; cdr3_nt: TGCGCCAGCAGCCAGGGGACTAGCGGGAAAGCCTACGAGCAGTACTTC
cdr3_length: 13; j_call: TRBJ1-6; v_call: TRBV2; d_call: NA; clone_size: NA; cdr3_aa: CASSPRPSPTLHF; cdr3_nt: TGTGCCAGCAGTCCCCGTCCGAGTCCGACCCTCCACTTT
cdr3_length: 16; j_call: TRBJ2-1; v_call: TRBV29-1; d_call: TRBD2; clone_size: NA; cdr3_aa: CSVRGTSGRTVNEQFF; cdr3_nt: TGCAGCGTTAGGGGGACTAGCGGGAGGACGGTTAATGAGCAGTTCTTC
cdr3_length: 15; j_call: TRBJ2-6; v_call: TRBV19; d_call: NA; clone_size: once; cdr3_aa: CASSSLGSGANVLTF; cdr3_nt: TGTGCCAGTAGTTCACTCGGCTCTGGGGCCAACGTCCTGACTTTC
cdr3_length: 13; j_call: TRBJ1-5; v_call: TRBV25-1; d_call: TRBD1; clone_size: NA; cdr3_aa: CASSGQGNQPQHF; cdr3_nt: TGTGCCAGCAGTGGACAGGGGAATCAGCCCCAGCATTTT
cdr3_length: 15; j_call: TRBJ1-6; v_call: TRBV10-2; d_call: NA; clone_size: NA; cdr3_aa: CASSEQTQFNSPLHF; cdr3_nt: TGCGCCAGCAGTGAACAGACACAATTTAATTCACCCCTCCACTTT
cdr3_length: 12; j_call: TRBJ2-5; v_call: TRBV25-1; d_call: TRBD2; clone_size: NA; cdr3_aa: CASGGGVETQYF; cdr3_nt: TGTGCCAGCGGCGGGGGAGTGGAGACCCAGTACTTC
cdr3_length: 13; j_call: TRBJ2-7; v_call: TRBV28; d_call: NA; clone_size: many; cdr3_aa: CASSRQDSYEQYF; cdr3_nt: TGTGCCAGCAGTCGACAGGACTCCTACGAGCAGTACTTC
cdr3_length: 15; j_call: TRBJ2-3; v_call: TRBV4-3; d_call: NA; clone_size: NA; cdr3_aa: CASSRRASIRDTQYF; cdr3_nt: TGCGCCAGCAGCCGGCGGGCCAGCATTAGAGATACGCAGTATTTT
cdr3_length: 15; j_call: TRBJ1-5; v_call: TRBV7-2; d_call: TRBD1; clone_size: NA; cdr3_aa: CASSLVGQWNQPQHF; cdr3_nt: TGTGCCAGCAGCTTAGTGGGACAGTGGAATCAGCCCCAGCATTTT
cdr3_length: 14; j_call: TRBJ2-7; v_call: TRBV6-5; d_call: NA; clone_size: NA; cdr3_aa: CASSQGISSYEQYF; cdr3_nt: TGTGCCAGCAGCCAGGGAATCAGCTCCTACGAGCAGTACTTC
cdr3_length: 18; j_call: TRBJ2-3; v_call: TRBV5-6; d_call: TRBD2; clone_size: NA; cdr3_aa: CASSDGVRAGGPGDTQYF; cdr3_nt: TGTGCCAGCAGCGACGGCGTGAGGGCGGGAGGGCCGGGTGATACGCAGTATTTT
cdr3_length: 14; j_call: TRBJ2-2; v_call: TRBV6-5; d_call: TRBD1; clone_size: NA; cdr3_aa: CASSATGDTGELFF; cdr3_nt: TGTGCCAGCAGTGCGACAGGGGACACCGGGGAGCTGTTTTTT
cdr3_length: 12; j_call: TRBJ2-5; v_call: TRBV29-1; d_call: TRBD2; clone_size: NA; cdr3_aa: CSASSGQETQYF; cdr3_nt: TGCAGCGCCTCTAGCGGCCAAGAGACCCAGTACTTC
cdr3_length: 13; j_call: TRBJ1-3; v_call: TRBV30; d_call: NA; clone_size: NA; cdr3_aa: CAWSVNSGNTIYF; cdr3_nt: TGTGCCTGGAGTGTTAACTCTGGAAACACCATATATTTT
cdr3_length: 16; j_call: TRBJ1-6; v_call: TRBV15; d_call: NA; clone_size: NA; cdr3_aa: CATSGTAGRYNSPLHF; cdr3_nt: TGTGCCACCAGCGGAACCGCGGGACGTTATAATTCACCCCTCCACTTT
cdr3_length: 14; j_call: TRBJ2-7; v_call: TRBV5-4; d_call: TRBD1; clone_size: NA; cdr3_aa: CASEEGQGRDEQYF; cdr3_nt: TGTGCCTCCGAGGAAGGACAGGGAAGGGACGAGCAGTACTTC
cdr3_length: 16; j_call: TRBJ2-7; v_call: TRBV4-3; d_call: NA; clone_size: few; cdr3_aa: CASSQGAQTRSYEQYF; cdr3_nt: TGCGCCAGCAGCCAGGGAGCCCAGACGAGGTCCTACGAGCAGTACTTC
cdr3_length: 14; j_call: TRBJ1-2; v_call: TRBV6-6; d_call: TRBD1; clone_size: NA; cdr3_aa: CASSYSTGEYGYTF; cdr3_nt: TGTGCCAGCAGTTACTCGACAGGGGAGTATGGCTACACCTTC
cdr3_length: 14; j_call: TRBJ2-7; v_call: TRBV7-2; d_call: TRBD1; clone_size: NA; cdr3_aa: CASSLDRGRNEQYF; cdr3_nt: TGTGCCAGCAGCCTGGACAGGGGTAGAAACGAGCAGTACTTC
cdr3_length: 14; j_call: TRBJ1-4; v_call: TRBV5-1; d_call: NA; clone_size: NA; cdr3_aa: CASSLQGFNEKLFF; cdr3_nt: TGCGCCAGCAGCTTACAGGGATTTAATGAAAAACTGTTTTTT
cdr3_length: 12; j_call: TRBJ2-5; v_call: TRBV30; d_call: NA; clone_size: NA; cdr3_aa: CAWRAVQETQYF; cdr3_nt: TGTGCCTGGAGAGCGGTACAAGAGACCCAGTACTTC
cdr3_length: 15; j_call: TRBJ1-6; v_call: TRBV7-2; d_call: NA; clone_size: NA; cdr3_aa: CASSPPGGFESPLHF; cdr3_nt: TGTGCCAGCAGTCCCCCCGGGGGGTTTGAGTCACCCCTCCACTTT
cdr3_length: 11; j_call: TRBJ1-1; v_call: TRBV6-5; d_call: NA; clone_size: NA; cdr3_aa: CASRQASEAFF; cdr3_nt: TGTGCCAGCAGACAGGCAAGTGAAGCTTTCTTT
cdr3_length: 15; j_call: TRBJ2-1; v_call: TRBV4-3; d_call: TRBD1; clone_size: NA; cdr3_aa: CASSQVGTGFNEQFF; cdr3_nt: TGCGCCAGCAGCCAAGTCGGGACAGGGTTCAATGAGCAGTTCTTC
cdr3_length: 12; j_call: TRBJ2-7; v_call: TRBV12-5; d_call: NA; clone_size: NA; cdr3_aa: CASGLGRYEQYF; cdr3_nt: TGTGCTAGTGGCCTGGGCCGGTACGAGCAGTACTTC
cdr3_length: 15; j_call: TRBJ2-7; v_call: TRBV27; d_call: NA; clone_size: few; cdr3_aa: CASSFIGGESYEQYF; cdr3_nt: TGTGCCAGCAGTTTTATAGGCGGCGAGTCCTACGAGCAGTACTTC
cdr3_length: 14; j_call: TRBJ1-5; v_call: TRBV15; d_call: NA; clone_size: NA; cdr3_aa: CATSTDISNQPQHF; cdr3_nt: TGTGCCACCAGCACCGACATCAGCAATCAGCCCCAGCATTTT
cdr3_length: 16; j_call: TRBJ2-1; v_call: TRBV7-2; d_call: TRBD2; clone_size: NA; cdr3_aa: CASSWTSGRTYNEQFF; cdr3_nt: TGTGCCAGCAGTTGGACTAGCGGGAGAACCTACAATGAGCAGTTCTTC
cdr3_length: 13; j_call: TRBJ1-2; v_call: TRBV5-1; d_call: TRBD1; clone_size: NA; cdr3_aa: CASSPGTGHGYTF; cdr3_nt: TGCGCCAGCAGCCCCGGGACAGGACATGGCTACACCTTC